The entry below gives a single T cell receptor (beta chain) sequence along with its context. Its antigen is unidentified. Using genomic DNA as the template, TCR beta VDJ and CDR3 profiling was carried out. TCRdb processed the reads anew with MiXCR; each CDR3 protein has one entry. The table has some 410,000 distinct CDR3 sequences, under 80% seen once; the top ten hold approximately 3.8%. J lost 5 bases, V lost 6 bases, and 17 bases had no gene match. The germline V gene has CDR1 WSHSY and CDR2 SAAADI. The CDR3 runs 17 residues. This entry comes from a study of CD8+CD57+ T cells in acquired aplastic anemia. Across the whole study: Sorted cells (CD4+ and CD8+) yielded DNA amounts that averaged roughly 3.2 ug. Reads per healthy sample averaged about 10 million (CD4+) and 11.0 million (CD8+).

Study results and caveats: Roughly 30 CD8+ CDR3 sequences occurred in both the patients and the controls.

The chain carries TRBV10-2 and TRBJ1-2; 8 positions match TRBD1. This receptor was identified in a human donor in good health, serving as a control. The sequencing input was sorted CD4+, CD8+, or CD8+CD57+ T cells (not recorded which) from PBMCs. CDR3 residues: CASSSGTGLSLSYGYTF. DNA for the CDR3: TGCGCCAGCAGCTCCGGGACAGGCCTGTCTCTCTCATATGGCTACACCTTC.